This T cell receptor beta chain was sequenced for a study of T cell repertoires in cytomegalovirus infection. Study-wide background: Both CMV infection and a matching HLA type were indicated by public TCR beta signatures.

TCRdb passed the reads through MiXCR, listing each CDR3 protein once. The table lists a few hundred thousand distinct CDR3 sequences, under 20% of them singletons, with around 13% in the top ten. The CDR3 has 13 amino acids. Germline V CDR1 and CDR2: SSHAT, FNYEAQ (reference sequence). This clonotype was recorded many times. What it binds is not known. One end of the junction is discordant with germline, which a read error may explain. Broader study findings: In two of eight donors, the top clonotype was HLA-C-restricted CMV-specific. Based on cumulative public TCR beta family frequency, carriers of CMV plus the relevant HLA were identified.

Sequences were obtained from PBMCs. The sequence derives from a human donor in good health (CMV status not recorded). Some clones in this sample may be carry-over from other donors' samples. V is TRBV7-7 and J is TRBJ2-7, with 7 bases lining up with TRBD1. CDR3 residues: CASSLSTGSEQYF. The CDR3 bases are TGTGCTAGCAGCTTATCGACAGGGTCCGAGCAGTACTTC. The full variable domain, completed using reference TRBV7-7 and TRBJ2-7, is GAGVSQSPRYKVTKRGQDVTLRCDPISSHATLYWYQQALGQGPEFLTYFNYEAQPDKSGLPSDRFSAERPEGSISTLTIQRTEQRDSAMYRCASSLSTGSEQYFGPGTRLTVT.